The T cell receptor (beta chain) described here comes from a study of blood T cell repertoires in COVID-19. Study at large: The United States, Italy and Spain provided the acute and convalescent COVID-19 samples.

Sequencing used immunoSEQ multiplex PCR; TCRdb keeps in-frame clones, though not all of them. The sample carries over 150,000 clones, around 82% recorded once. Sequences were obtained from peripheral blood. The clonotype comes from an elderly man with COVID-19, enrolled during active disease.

The CDR3 here is CASNPVVAGELFF. In nucleotides, the CDR3 is TGTGCCAGCAACCCGGTAGTTGCCGGGGAGCTGTTTTTT. The chain employs TRBV7-7 and TRBJ2-2; D uncertain. CDR1 is SSHAT, CDR2 FNYEAQ, per germline (reference sequence). The V and J ends lost 7 bases and 6 bases respectively, with 12 bases between them. The CDR3 contains 13 residues.